The present TCR beta chain was sequenced within a study of T cell responses to AZD1222 COVID-19 vaccine. Whole-study findings and limits: Vaccine-associated CD4 TCRs ranged over spike, dominating at 160-218 and 743-854. Donors were mostly white British, more females; clonal diversity possibly underestimated. Unmutated variant regions are reportedly the target of nearly half of TCRs that are spike-specific. Sampling captured repertoires only after the peak T cell response.

Turning to this clone: Its antigen remains unknown.

With 0 bases removed from V and 0 bases from J, the gap between germline ends came to 8 bases. This CDR3 spans 16 amino acids. CDR1 and CDR2 (germline): MNHEY, SVGAGI. Data came from immunoSEQ multiplex PCR; TCRdb stores just in-frame clones and leaves some out. In the table there are some 110,000 clones, about 92% of which are singletons. The TCR was taken from an adult in good health. V and J are TRBV6-5 and TRBJ2-2; possible D gene TRBD2, 5 bases. The specimen comprised peripheral blood, sampled on day 0 of AZD1222 vaccination. The CDR3 protein is CASSYSPSTNTGELFF. CDR3 coding DNA: TGTGCCAGCAGTTACTCTCCTAGCACGAACACCGGGGAGCTGTTTTTT.